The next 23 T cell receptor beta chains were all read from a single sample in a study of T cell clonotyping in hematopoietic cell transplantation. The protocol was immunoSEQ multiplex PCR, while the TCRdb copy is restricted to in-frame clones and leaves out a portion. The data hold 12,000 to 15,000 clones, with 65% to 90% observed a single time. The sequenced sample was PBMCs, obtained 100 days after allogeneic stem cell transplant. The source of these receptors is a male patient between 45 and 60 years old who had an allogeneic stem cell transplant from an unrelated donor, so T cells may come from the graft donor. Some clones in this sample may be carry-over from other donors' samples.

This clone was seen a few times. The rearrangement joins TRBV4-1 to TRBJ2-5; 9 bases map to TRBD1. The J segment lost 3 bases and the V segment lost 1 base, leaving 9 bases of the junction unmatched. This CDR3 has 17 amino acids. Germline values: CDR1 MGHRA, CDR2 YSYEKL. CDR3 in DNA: TGCGCCAGCAGCCAAGTACCCGGGACAGGGATCGAAGAGACCCAGTACTTC. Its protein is CASSQVPGTGIEETQYF.

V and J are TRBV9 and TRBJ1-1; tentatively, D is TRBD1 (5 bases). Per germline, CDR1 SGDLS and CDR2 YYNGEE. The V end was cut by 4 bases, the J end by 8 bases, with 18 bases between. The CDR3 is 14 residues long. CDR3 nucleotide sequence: TGTGCCAGCAGCCCGGGGACGTTCGAAAACGAAGCTTTCTTT. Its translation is CASSPGTFENEAFF.

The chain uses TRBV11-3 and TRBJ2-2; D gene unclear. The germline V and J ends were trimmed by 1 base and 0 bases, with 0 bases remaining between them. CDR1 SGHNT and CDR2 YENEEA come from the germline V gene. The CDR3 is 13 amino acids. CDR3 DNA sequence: TGTGCCAGCAGCTTAGCGAACACCGGGGAGCTGTTTTTT. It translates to CASSLANTGELFF.

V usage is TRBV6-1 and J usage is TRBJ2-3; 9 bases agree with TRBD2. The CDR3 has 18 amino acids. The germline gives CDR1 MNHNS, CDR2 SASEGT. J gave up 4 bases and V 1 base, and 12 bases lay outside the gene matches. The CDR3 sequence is CASSEGFASGMFSDTQYF. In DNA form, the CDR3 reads TGTGCCAGCAGTGAAGGGTTCGCTAGCGGGATGTTCTCAGATACGCAGTATTTT.

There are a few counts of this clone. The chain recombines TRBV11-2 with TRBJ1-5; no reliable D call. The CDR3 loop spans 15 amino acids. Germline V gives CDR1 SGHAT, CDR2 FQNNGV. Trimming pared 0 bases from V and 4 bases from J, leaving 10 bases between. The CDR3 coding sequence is TGTGCCAGCAGCTTAGATATTCGGAGTAATCAGCCCCAGCATTTT. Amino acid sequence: CASSLDIRSNQPQHF.

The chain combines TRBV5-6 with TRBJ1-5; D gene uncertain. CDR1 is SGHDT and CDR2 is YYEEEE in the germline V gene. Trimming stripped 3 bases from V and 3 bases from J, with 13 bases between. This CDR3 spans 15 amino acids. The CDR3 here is CASSSRQTPNQPQHF. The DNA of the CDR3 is TGTGCCAGCAGCTCCCGACAAACCCCCAATCAGCCCCAGCATTTT.

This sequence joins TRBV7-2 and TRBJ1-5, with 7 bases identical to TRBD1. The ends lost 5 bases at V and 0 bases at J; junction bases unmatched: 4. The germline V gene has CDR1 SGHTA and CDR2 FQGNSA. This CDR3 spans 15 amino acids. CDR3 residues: CASSLDRASNQPQHF. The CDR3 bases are TGTGCCAGCAGCCTCGACAGGGCTAGCAATCAGCCCCAGCATTTT.

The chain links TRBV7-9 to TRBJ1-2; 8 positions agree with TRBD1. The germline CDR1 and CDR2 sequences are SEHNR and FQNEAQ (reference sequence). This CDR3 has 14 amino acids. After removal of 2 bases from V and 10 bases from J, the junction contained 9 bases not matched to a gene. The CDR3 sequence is CASSLYTGGLDYTF. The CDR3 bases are TGTGCCAGCAGCTTATACACAGGGGGTCTTGACTACACCTTC.

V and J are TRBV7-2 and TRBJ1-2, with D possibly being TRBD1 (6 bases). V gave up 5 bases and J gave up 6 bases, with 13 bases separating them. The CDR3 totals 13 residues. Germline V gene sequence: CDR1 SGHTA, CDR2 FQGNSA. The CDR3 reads CASSPSRGHGYTF. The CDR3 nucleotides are TGTGCCAGCAGCCCGTCGCGGGGGCATGGCTACACCTTC.

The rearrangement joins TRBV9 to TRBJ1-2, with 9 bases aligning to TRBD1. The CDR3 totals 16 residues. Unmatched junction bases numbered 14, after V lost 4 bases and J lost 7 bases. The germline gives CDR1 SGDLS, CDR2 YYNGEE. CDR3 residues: CASSFPFSGQGIGYTF. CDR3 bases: TGTGCCAGCAGCTTTCCCTTCAGCGGACAGGGGATTGGCTACACCTTC.

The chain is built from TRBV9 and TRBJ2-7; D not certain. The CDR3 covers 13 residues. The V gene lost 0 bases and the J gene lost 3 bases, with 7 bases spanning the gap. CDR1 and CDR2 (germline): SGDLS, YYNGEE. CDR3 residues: CASSVDGYYEQYF. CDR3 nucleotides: TGTGCCAGCAGCGTAGACGGGTACTACGAGCAGTACTTC.

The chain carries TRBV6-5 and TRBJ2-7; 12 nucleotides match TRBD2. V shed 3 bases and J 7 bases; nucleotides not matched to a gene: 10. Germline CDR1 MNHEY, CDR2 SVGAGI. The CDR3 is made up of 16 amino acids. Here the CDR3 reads CASSYYRTSGTGEQYF. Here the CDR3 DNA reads TGTGCCAGCAGTTATTATAGGACTAGCGGGACTGGGGAGCAGTACTTC.

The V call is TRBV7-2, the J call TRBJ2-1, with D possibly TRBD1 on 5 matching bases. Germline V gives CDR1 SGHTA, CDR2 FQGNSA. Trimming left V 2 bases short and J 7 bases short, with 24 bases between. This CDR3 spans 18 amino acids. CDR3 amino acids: CASSLTAAGILTMNEQFF. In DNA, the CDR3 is TGTGCCAGCAGCTTAACCGCAGCAGGGATCCTTACAATGAATGAGCAGTTCTTC.

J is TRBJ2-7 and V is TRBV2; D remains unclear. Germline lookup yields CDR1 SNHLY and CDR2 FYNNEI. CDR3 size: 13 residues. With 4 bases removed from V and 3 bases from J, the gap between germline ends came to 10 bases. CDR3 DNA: TGTGCCAGCAGTGCGGAGAAATACTACGAGCAGTACTTC. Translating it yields CASSAEKYYEQYF.

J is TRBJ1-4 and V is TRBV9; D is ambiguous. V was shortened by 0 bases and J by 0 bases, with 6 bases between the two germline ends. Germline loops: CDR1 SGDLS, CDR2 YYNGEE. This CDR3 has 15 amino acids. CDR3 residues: CASSVGTSTNEKLFF. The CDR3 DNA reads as TGTGCCAGCAGCGTAGGGACCTCAACTAATGAAAAACTGTTTTTT.

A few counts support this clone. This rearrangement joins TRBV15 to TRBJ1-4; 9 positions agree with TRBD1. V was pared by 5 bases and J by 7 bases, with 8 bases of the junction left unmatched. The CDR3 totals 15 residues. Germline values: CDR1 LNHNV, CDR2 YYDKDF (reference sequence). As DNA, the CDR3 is TGTGCCACCAGCCCCTTAACAGGGGGCAGTGAAAAACTGTTTTTT. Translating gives CATSPLTGGSEKLFF. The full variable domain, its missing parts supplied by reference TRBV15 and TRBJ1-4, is DAMVIQNPRYQVTQFGKPVTLSCSQTLNHNVMYWYQQKSSQAPKLLFHYYDKDFNNEADTPDNFQSRRPNTSFCFLDIRSPGLGDTAMYLCATSPLTGGSEKLFFGSGTQLSVL.

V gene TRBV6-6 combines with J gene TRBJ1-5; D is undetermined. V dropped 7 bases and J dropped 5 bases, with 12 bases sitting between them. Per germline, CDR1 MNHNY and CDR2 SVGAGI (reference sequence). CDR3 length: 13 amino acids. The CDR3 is CASTKEWDQPQHF. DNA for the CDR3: TGTGCCAGCACTAAGGAATGGGATCAGCCCCAGCATTTT.

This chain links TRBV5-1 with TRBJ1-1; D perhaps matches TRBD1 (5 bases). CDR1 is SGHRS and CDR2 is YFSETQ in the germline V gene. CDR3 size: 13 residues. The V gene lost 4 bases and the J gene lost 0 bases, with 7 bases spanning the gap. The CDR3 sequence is CASSLGLNTEAFF. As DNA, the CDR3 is TGCGCCAGCAGCCTGGGACTGAACACTGAAGCTTTCTTT.

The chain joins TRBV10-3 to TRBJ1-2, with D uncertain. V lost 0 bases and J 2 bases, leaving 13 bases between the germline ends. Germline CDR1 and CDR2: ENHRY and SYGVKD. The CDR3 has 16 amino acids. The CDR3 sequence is CAISESRQEINYGYTF. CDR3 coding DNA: TGTGCCATCAGTGAGTCGCGACAAGAGATCAACTATGGCTACACCTTC.

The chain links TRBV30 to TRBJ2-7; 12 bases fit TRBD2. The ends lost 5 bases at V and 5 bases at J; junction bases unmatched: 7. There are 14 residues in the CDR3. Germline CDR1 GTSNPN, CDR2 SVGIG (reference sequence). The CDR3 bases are TGTGCCTGGGGCACTAGCGGGAGGATCGACGAGCAGTACTTC. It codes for CAWGTSGRIDEQYF.

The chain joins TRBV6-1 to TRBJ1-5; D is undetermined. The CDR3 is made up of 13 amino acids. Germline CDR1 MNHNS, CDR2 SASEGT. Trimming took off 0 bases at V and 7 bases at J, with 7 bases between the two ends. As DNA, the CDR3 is TGTGCCAGCAGTGAAGCGCCACACCAGCCCCAGCATTTT. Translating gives CASSEAPHQPQHF.

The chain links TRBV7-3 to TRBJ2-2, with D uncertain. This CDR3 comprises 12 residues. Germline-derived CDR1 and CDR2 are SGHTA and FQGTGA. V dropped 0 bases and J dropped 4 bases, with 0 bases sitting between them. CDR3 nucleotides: TGTGCCAGCAGCTTAACCACCGGGGAGCTGTTTTTT. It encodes CASSLTTGELFF.

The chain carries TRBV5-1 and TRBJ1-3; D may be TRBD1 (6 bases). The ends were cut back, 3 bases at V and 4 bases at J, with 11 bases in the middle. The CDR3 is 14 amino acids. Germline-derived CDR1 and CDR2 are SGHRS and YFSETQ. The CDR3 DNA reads TGCGCCAGCAGCTCAGGGGACCCCGGAAACACCATATATTTT. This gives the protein CASSSGDPGNTIYF. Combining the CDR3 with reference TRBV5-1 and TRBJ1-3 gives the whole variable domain KAGVTQTPRYLIKTRGQQVTLSCSPISGHRSVSWYQQTPGQGLQFLFEYFSETQRNKGNFPGRFSGRQFSNSRSEMNVSTLELGDSALYLCASSSGDPGNTIYFGEGSWLTVV.